The clone carrying this T cell receptor (beta chain) has only one observation. This sample stems from a study of blood T cell repertoires in COVID-19. The ends lost 5 bases at V and 5 bases at J; junction bases unmatched: 4. The germline V gene encodes CDR1 LNHNV and CDR2 YYDKDF (reference sequence). The CDR3 runs 14 residues. Profiled with immunoSEQ multiplex PCR; TCRdb holds only in-frame clones, not every one. The sample lists 200,000 to 300,000 clones, 70% to 90% seen once, with 0.99% in the top ten. J is TRBJ2-3 and V is TRBV15, with 10 bases identical to TRBD2. Sequencing was done on a sample of peripheral blood. This sequence was found in a middle-aged woman who had recovered from COVID-19. CDR3 amino acids: CATSASGRLDTQYF. DNA of the CDR3: TGTGCCACCAGCGCTAGCGGGAGATTAGATACGCAGTATTTT.